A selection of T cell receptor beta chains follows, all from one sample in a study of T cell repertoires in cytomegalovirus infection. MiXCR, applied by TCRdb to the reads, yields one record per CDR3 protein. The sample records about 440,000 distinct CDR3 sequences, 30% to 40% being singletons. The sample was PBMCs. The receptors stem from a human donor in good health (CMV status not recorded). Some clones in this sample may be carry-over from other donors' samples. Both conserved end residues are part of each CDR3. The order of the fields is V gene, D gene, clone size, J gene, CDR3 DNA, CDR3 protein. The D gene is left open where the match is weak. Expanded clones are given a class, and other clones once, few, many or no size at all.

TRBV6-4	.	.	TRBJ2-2	TGTGCCAGCAGTGACGTTACCGGGGAGCTGTTTTTT	CASSDVTGELFF
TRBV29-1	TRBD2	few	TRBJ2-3	TGCAGCGTTGGCATTTCCCCTAGCGGGGTTGCAGATACGCAGTATTTT	CSVGISPSGVADTQYF
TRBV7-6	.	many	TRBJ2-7	TGTGCCAGCAGCTCAGACGAAGGGAATTACGAGCAGTACTTC	CASSSDEGNYEQYF
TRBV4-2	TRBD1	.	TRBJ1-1	TGTGCCAGCAGCCAAGATGTCGGCGGACAGGGACTGTTATGTGCTTTCTTT	CASSQDVGGQGLLCAFF
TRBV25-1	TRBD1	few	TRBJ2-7	TGTGCCAGCAGTGACCGGGACAGGGGGCAGTACGAGCAGTACTTC	CASSDRDRGQYEQYF
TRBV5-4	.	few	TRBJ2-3	TGTGCCAGCAGCTACCTTATGGGGCCTAGCACAGATACGCAGTATTTT	CASSYLMGPSTDTQYF
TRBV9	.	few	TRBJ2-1	TGTGCCAGCAGCCCTCAGGGGGGGGGCTACAATGAGCAGTTCTTC	CASSPQGGGYNEQFF
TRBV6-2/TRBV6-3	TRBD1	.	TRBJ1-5	TGTGCCAGCAGTCCCCGGACAGGGGGCTATGGTCAGCCCCAGCATTTT	CASSPRTGGYGQPQHF
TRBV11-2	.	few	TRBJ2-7	TGTGCCAGCAGCTTAGGCCTGGGGGTGGTGCAGTACTTC	CASSLGLGVVQYF
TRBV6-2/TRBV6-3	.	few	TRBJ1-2	TGTGCCAGCACACCGGGGGCAGGGGACTTCAACTATGGCTACACCTTC	CASTPGAGDFNYGYTF
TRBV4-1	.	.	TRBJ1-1	TGCGCCAGCACCTCAGGGATGAACACTGAAGCTTTCTTT	CASTSGMNTEAFF
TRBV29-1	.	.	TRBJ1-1	TGCAGCGTTGATCCTCAGGGGACTGAAGCTTTCTTT	CSVDPQGTEAFF
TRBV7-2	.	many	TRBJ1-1	TGTGCCAGCAGCTTAGGAAACGCGAACACTGAAGCTTTCTTT	CASSLGNANTEAFF
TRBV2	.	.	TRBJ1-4	TGTGCCAGCACGCAGTCCCCCGCGGTCGAAAAACTGTTTTTT	CASTQSPAVEKLFF
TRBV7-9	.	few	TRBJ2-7	TGTGCCAGCAGCCCGGAATCGACAGGACCCACCTACGAGCAGTACTTC	CASSPESTGPTYEQYF
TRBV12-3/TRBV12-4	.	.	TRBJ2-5	TGTGCCAGCAGTCGAGGACAGAGACAAGAGACCCAGTACTTC	CASSRGQRQETQYF
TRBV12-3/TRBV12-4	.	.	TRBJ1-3	TGTGCCAGCAGTTTAGCGCGTCAGGCCCCGTCGTCCGGAAACACCATATATTTT	CASSLARQAPSSGNTIYF
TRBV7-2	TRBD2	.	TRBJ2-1	TGTGCCAGCAGGCGACTAGCGGGTCCTACGGGGAATGAGCAGTTCTTC	CASRRLAGPTGNEQFF
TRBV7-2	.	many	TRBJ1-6	TGTGCCAGCAGCCCCAGGCCTATGGCAAATTCACCCCTCCACTTT	CASSPRPMANSPLHF
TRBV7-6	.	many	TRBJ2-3	TGTGCCAGCAGCTTTCTAGCTGCAGATACGCAGTATTTT	CASSFLAADTQYF
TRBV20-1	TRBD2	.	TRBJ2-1	TGCAGTGCCCGGACTAGCGGGGGAATCCATGAGCAGTTCTTC	CSARTSGGIHEQFF
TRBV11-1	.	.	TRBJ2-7	TGTGCCAGCAGCTCTTTCCGGGGAGGTGGCGAGCAGTACTTC	CASSSFRGGGEQYF
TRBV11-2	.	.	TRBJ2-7	TGTGCCAGCAGCCAAAGCCTAGCAGGCGAGCAGTACTTC	CASSQSLAGEQYF
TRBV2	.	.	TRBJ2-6	TGTGCCACCTCGACGACAGACCGGTCCTCTGGGGCCAACGTCCTGACTTTC	CATSTTDRSSGANVLTF
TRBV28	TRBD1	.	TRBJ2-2	TGTGCCAGCAGTCCTTTCCTGGACAGGGGGTCTACCGGGGAGCTGTTTTTT	CASSPFLDRGSTGELFF
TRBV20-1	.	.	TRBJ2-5	TGCAGTGCCCGACTCCTCCCTGAGACCCAGTACTTC	CSARLLPETQYF